The 31 T cell receptor beta chains below all came from one sample that was sequenced in a study of PD-1 blockade in classical Hodgkin lymphoma. Time point defined: cycle 4 day 1 (C4D1), after more than five weeks of nivolumab. Every one of the patients relapsed after autologous stem cell transplantation (brentuximab vedotin exposure was variable). Some clones are missing from TCRdb's copy, which holds only in-frame ones; the method was immunoSEQ multiplex PCR. This table holds 90,000 to 100,000 clones, around 80% found once. The sequencing used peripheral blood mononuclear cells (PBMCs), collected before the fourth cycle of nivolumab. The receptors come from a human donor with classical Hodgkin lymphoma.

This chain connects TRBV11-2 to TRBJ1-3; D remains unclear. This CDR3 comprises 16 residues. The V gene lost 0 bases and the J gene lost 2 bases, with 11 bases spanning the gap. CDR1 is SGHAT, CDR2 FQNNGV, per germline. The CDR3 protein is CASSLDSLWAGNTIYF. The CDR3 DNA reads TGTGCCAGCAGCTTAGATAGTCTATGGGCTGGAAACACCATATATTTT. The full variable domain, its missing parts supplied by reference TRBV11-2 and TRBJ1-3, is EAGVAQSPRYKIIEKRQSVAFWCNPISGHATLYWYQQILGQGPKLLIQFQNNGVVDDSQLPKDRFSAERLKGVDSTLKIQPAKLEDSAVYLCASSLDSLWAGNTIYFGEGSWLTVV.

The rearrangement joins TRBV4-2 to TRBJ2-3, with 10 bases lining up with TRBD2. V was pared by 0 bases and J by 5 bases, with 14 bases of the junction left unmatched. The CDR3 sequence is 19 residues long. Germline CDR1 LGHNA, CDR2 YNFKEQ. CDR3 residues: CASSQDPAGLAGAGDTQYF. The CDR3 DNA reads TGTGCCAGCAGCCAAGATCCGGCAGGGCTAGCGGGGGCAGGAGATACGCAGTATTTT.

A few counts support this clone. The V call is TRBV4-1, the J call TRBJ1-1, with unresolved D. The CDR3 runs 16 residues. V was trimmed by 0 bases and J by 4 bases, leaving 15 bases between them. CDR1 MGHRA and CDR2 YSYEKL come from the germline V gene. CDR3 bases: TGCGCCAGCAGCCAAGATGGGATTCCTCGCGGCACTGAAGCTTTCTTT. Amino acids: CASSQDGIPRGTEAFF.

J is TRBJ2-3 and V is TRBV7-9; perhaps TRBD2 as D (6 bases). V was trimmed by 11 bases and J by 4 bases, leaving 22 bases between them. Germline CDR1 reads SEHNR; CDR2 reads FQNEAQ (reference sequence). This CDR3 contains 15 residues. The CDR3 sequence is CASSLRGSGPDTQYF. The CDR3, as DNA: TGTGCCTCAAGCCTGAGGGGTAGCGGACCAGATACGCAGTATTTT.

V gene TRBV10-3 combines with J gene TRBJ1-5; a weak D match, TRBD1 (5 bases). The germline V gene has CDR1 ENHRY and CDR2 SYGVKD. V lost 2 bases and J lost 0, with 14 bases in between. This CDR3 is built from 17 residues. The CDR3 sequence: CAISEAGTADSNQPQHF. CDR3 nucleotide sequence: TGTGCCATCAGTGAGGCTGGGACTGCTGATAGCAATCAGCCCCAGCATTTT.

This clone was seen a few times. The chain carries TRBV7-3 and TRBJ1-3, with no clear D. Germline CDR1 SGHTA, CDR2 FQGTGA. This CDR3 is built from 14 residues. Trimming stripped 0 bases from V and 0 bases from J, with 3 bases between. CDR3 in amino acids: CASSLTGSGNTIYF. The DNA for the CDR3 is TGTGCCAGCAGCTTAACCGGCTCTGGAAACACCATATATTTT.

The V and J genes are TRBV7-2 and TRBJ2-7, with D perhaps being TRBD1 or TRBD2 (5 bases each). The length of the CDR3 is 15 residues. Germline CDR1 reads SGHTA; CDR2 reads FQGNSA. The ends were cut back, 4 bases at V and 3 bases at J, with 16 bases in the middle. This CDR3 is CASSSSWGNIYEQYF. The DNA for the CDR3 is TGTGCCAGCAGCTCCTCTTGGGGGAACATCTACGAGCAGTACTTC.

The CDR3 DNA sequence: TGTGCCAGCAGTGAAGTGGGCAGGGGTTCCTACAATGAGCAGTTCTTC. Translating it yields CASSEVGRGSYNEQFF. J is TRBJ2-1 and V is TRBV2; possible D gene TRBD1, 6 bases. Germline V gene data show CDR1 as SNHLY and CDR2 as FYNNEI. The CDR3 covers 16 residues. V was shortened by 1 base and J by 1 base, with 11 bases between the two germline ends.

J is TRBJ1-2 and V is TRBV21-1. TRBV21-1 is a pseudogene. This CDR3 has 14 amino acids. CDR3 DNA: TGTGCCAGCCCGCTTCGGGGGTTTAACTATGGCTACACCTTC. Translated, it gives CASPLRGFNYGYTF.

The chain employs TRBV30 and TRBJ2-4, with D maybe TRBD1 (5 bases). Per the germline V gene, CDR1 is GTSNPN and CDR2 is SVGIG (reference sequence). CDR3 length equals 13 residues. V was clipped by 2 bases and J by 5 bases, with 10 bases between them. CDR3 in amino acids: CAWSLDTENIQYF. CDR3 nucleotide sequence: TGTGCCTGGAGTCTGGACACAGAAAACATTCAGTACTTC. Variable domain in full (rest from reference TRBV30 and TRBJ2-4): SQTIHQWPATLVQPVGSPLSLECTVEGTSNPNLYWYRQAAGRGLQLLFYSVGIGQISSEVPQNLSASRPQDRQFILSSKKLLLSDSGFYLCAWSLDTENIQYFGAGTRLSVL.

The V call is TRBV28, the J call TRBJ1-4; tentatively, D is TRBD1 (5 bases). The V end lost 5 bases, the J end lost 5 bases, and 9 bases lay between the germline ends. Germline V CDR1 and CDR2: MDHEN, SYDVKM. This CDR3 region has 13 residues. This chain's CDR3 is CASSQGSNEKLFF. In DNA form, the CDR3 reads TGTGCCAGCAGTCAGGGATCAAATGAAAAACTGTTTTTT.

In nucleotides, the CDR3 is TGTGCCAGCAGTTACTCGAGGACCGAAACTAATGAAAAACTGTTTTTT. Protein sequence: CASSYSRTETNEKLFF. The chain joins TRBV6-6 to TRBJ1-4; D unclear. The CDR3 is 16 amino acids. Between the trimmed V and J ends, which lost 0 bases and 1 base, there was a span of 9 bases. Germline CDR1 and CDR2: MNHNY and SVGAGI (reference sequence).

V is TRBV6-1 and J is TRBJ2-1; tentative D call: TRBD1 (5 bases). The CDR3 has 15 amino acids. The ends were cut back, 4 bases at V and 3 bases at J, with 13 bases in the middle. Germline CDR1 and CDR2: MNHNS and SASEGT. CDR3 sequence: CASSGKGPDYNEQFF. DNA of the CDR3: TGTGCCAGCAGTGGGAAGGGGCCCGACTACAATGAGCAGTTCTTC.

DNA of the CDR3: TGTGCCAGCAGAAAGACAGGGGCTTCCACAGATACGCAGTATTTT. This gives the protein CASRKTGASTDTQYF. The gene calls are TRBV9 and TRBJ2-3, with 8 bases identical to TRBD1. The CDR3 sequence is 15 residues long. J gave up 2 bases and V 5 bases, and 7 bases lay outside the gene matches. From germline, CDR1 is SGDLS and CDR2 YYNGEE.

This clone was counted between two and nine times. V usage is TRBV18 and J usage is TRBJ2-7, with 8 nucleotides matching TRBD2. CDR3 length: 14 residues. Germline V gene lookup returns CDR1 KGHSH and CDR2 LQKENI. V gave up 5 bases and J gave up 6 bases; unmatched junction bases: 9. The CDR3 sequence is CASSVAGGSGEQYF. CDR3 DNA sequence: TGTGCCAGCTCAGTTGCGGGAGGCTCTGGCGAGCAGTACTTC.

The chain links TRBV19 to TRBJ2-7; possibly TRBD2 for D (5 bases). Trimming pared 3 bases from V and 4 bases from J, leaving 10 bases between. The CDR3 runs 13 residues. Germline V CDR1 and CDR2: LNHDA, SQIVND (reference sequence). The CDR3 DNA reads TGTGCCAGTAGTATGACCGAGGGTTACGAGCAGTACTTC. Protein sequence: CASSMTEGYEQYF. Complete variable domain (other parts from reference TRBV19 and TRBJ2-7): DGGITQSPKYLFRKEGQNVTLSCEQNLNHDAMYWYRQDPGQGLRLIYYSQIVNDFQKGDIAEGYSVSREKKESFPLTVTSAQKNPTAFYLCASSMTEGYEQYFGPGTRLTVT.

The chain joins TRBV12-5 to TRBJ2-5; D is uncertain. The CDR3 has 16 residues. Germline CDR1 is LGHNT and CDR2 is FRNRAP. Between the trimmed V and J ends, which lost 1 base and 0 bases, there was a span of 12 bases. CDR3 DNA: TGTGCTAGTGGTTTGGGCCTTACACAGTACCAAGAGACCCAGTACTTC. It translates to CASGLGLTQYQETQYF.

This clone came up once. Its ends do not fully match the called genes, so a read error is possible. The chain employs TRBV2 and TRBJ1-2, with D unclear. This CDR3 is 13 amino acids long. The V gene's germline CDR1 is SNHLY and CDR2 FYNNEI. CDR3 nucleotides: TGTGTCAGCCTATTTTCAACCTGCTGCCGCTACACCTTC. It codes for CVSLFSTCCRYTF.

The genes are TRBV5-4 and TRBJ2-1; D may be TRBD2 (5 bases). Germline assignment: CDR1 SGHNT and CDR2 YYREEE (reference sequence). V was cut by 4 bases and J by 0 bases, with 11 bases left in between. The CDR3 contains 15 residues. The CDR3: CASSGGGDSYNEQFF. The CDR3 DNA is TGTGCCAGCAGCGGAGGTGGGGACTCCTACAATGAGCAGTTCTTC.

This clone was detected only once. The chain is built from TRBV6-1 and TRBJ1-2; perhaps TRBD1 as D (6 bases). The CDR3 totals 14 residues. Germline V gene sequence: CDR1 MNHNS, CDR2 SASEGT. Deletions cut 7 bases from V and 0 bases from J, with 12 bases between. CDR3 sequence (DNA): TGTGCCAGCACCCAAGGGGGATCTAACTATGGCTACACCTTC. Its protein is CASTQGGSNYGYTF.

The V gene is TRBV18, the J gene TRBJ2-1, with 9 nucleotides matching TRBD2. This CDR3 has 15 residues. V lost 1 base to trimming and J lost 6 bases; unmatched junction nucleotides: 4. From germline, CDR1 is KGHSH and CDR2 LQKENI. The CDR3 nucleotides read TGTGCCAGCTCACCACAAAGCGGGAGGACCAATGAGCAGTTCTTC. It specifies CASSPQSGRTNEQFF.

The V gene is TRBV5-4, the J gene TRBJ2-3; D is unresolved. Trimming pared 2 bases from V and 5 bases from J, leaving 9 bases between. Germline lookup yields CDR1 SGHNT and CDR2 YYREEE (reference sequence). The CDR3 has 13 residues. CDR3 residues: CASSFNPGDTQYF. The CDR3 DNA reads TGTGCCAGCAGCTTCAACCCTGGAGATACGCAGTATTTT.

The V gene is TRBV23-1, the J gene TRBJ1-1, with D unclear. TRBV23-1 is given ORF status, its function remaining uncertain. There are 15 residues in the CDR3. Trimming shortened V by 0 bases and J by 1 base, and 9 bases separated the two germline ends. The DNA of the CDR3 is TGCGCCAGCAGTCAATCCCGGACGGGGAACACTGAAGCTTTCTTT. Residues: CASSQSRTGNTEAFF.

The chain combines TRBV7-2 with TRBJ1-4; no reliable D call. The germline V gene has CDR1 SGHTA and CDR2 FQGNSA. This CDR3 has 17 residues. V lost 2 bases to trimming and J lost 8 bases, with 21 bases between them. In nucleotides, the CDR3 is TGTGCCAGCAGCTTACTTCTAAGTCTTCCCTCAGGCGAAAAACTGTTTTTT. It encodes CASSLLLSLPSGEKLFF. The whole variable domain, filled in from reference TRBV7-2 and TRBJ1-4, reads GAGVSQSPSNKVTEKGKDVELRCDPISGHTALYWYRQSLGQGLEFLIYFQGNSAPDKSGLPSDRFSAERTGGSVSTLTIQRTQQEDSAVYLCASSLLLSLPSGEKLFFGSGTQLSVL.

The chain carries TRBV19 and TRBJ2-7, with a weak D call TRBD2 (6 bases). This CDR3 contains 15 residues. Per the germline V gene, CDR1 is LNHDA and CDR2 is SQIVND (reference sequence). Between the trimmed V and J ends, which lost 0 bases and 5 bases, there was a span of 14 bases. The CDR3 bases are TGTGCCAGTAGTATAGATGAGGCCGGGGGAAACGAGCAGTACTTC. This encodes CASSIDEAGGNEQYF.

V is TRBV7-3 and J is TRBJ2-3; D possibly corresponds to TRBD2 (6 bases). V was trimmed by 1 base and J by 4 bases, leaving 12 bases between them. Germline-derived CDR1 and CDR2 are SGHTA and FQGTGA. The CDR3 runs 15 residues. The CDR3 DNA reads TGTGCCAGCAGCTTAATGGGGACTCGTTCAGATACGCAGTATTTT. It translates to CASSLMGTRSDTQYF. The full variable domain, rest sourced from reference TRBV7-3 and TRBJ2-3, is GAGVSQTPSNKVTEKGKYVELRCDPISGHTALYWYRQSLGQGPEFLIYFQGTGAADDSGLPNDRFFAVRPEGSVSTLKIQRTERGDSAVYLCASSLMGTRSDTQYFGPGTRLTVL.

A few counts support this clone. The V gene is TRBV6-5, the J gene TRBJ2-7, with unresolved D. The CDR3 extends over 12 amino acids. The germline gives CDR1 MNHEY, CDR2 SVGAGI. V was pared by 4 bases and J by 3 bases, with 7 bases between. CDR3 in amino acids: CASSSRVYEQYF. As DNA, the CDR3 is TGTGCCAGCAGTTCTAGAGTCTACGAGCAGTACTTC.

The V gene is TRBV27, the J gene TRBJ1-2; 12 nucleotides agree with TRBD1. CDR1 is MNHEY and CDR2 is SMNVEV in the germline V gene (reference sequence). The ends lost 5 bases at V and 8 bases at J; junction bases unmatched: 12. The CDR3 runs 16 residues. CDR3 nucleotide sequence: TGTGCCAGCAGTCGATGGCCGGGACAGGGGGCAGGGGGCTACACCTTC. Translation: CASSRWPGQGAGGYTF.

The V and J genes are TRBV10-3 and TRBJ1-2; D is unresolved. CDR3 length: 13 amino acids. V dropped 3 bases and J dropped 1 base, with 6 bases sitting between them. Germline loops: CDR1 ENHRY, CDR2 SYGVKD. The CDR3 region has the DNA TGTGCCATCAGTGATAAAGATAACTATGGCTACACCTTC. Translated, it gives CAISDKDNYGYTF.

The gene calls are TRBV5-3 and TRBJ1-1; possible D gene TRBD1, 6 bases. Being an ORF, TRBV5-3 has a function that is uncertain. V lost 1 base, J lost 0 bases, and 16 bases lay in between. There are 17 residues in the CDR3. CDR3 loop: CARSLSLSGTMNTEAFF. CDR3 in DNA: TGTGCCAGAAGCTTGTCCCTATCCGGGACAATGAACACTGAAGCTTTCTTT.

This chain links TRBV10-3 with TRBJ2-1, with 11 positions matching TRBD1. The CDR3 is 14 residues long. Germline V gene data show CDR1 as ENHRY and CDR2 as SYGVKD. Germline trimming cut 6 bases from V and 7 bases from J; bases unmatched to any gene: 5. CDR3 loop: CAIRPDRGRNEQFF. CDR3 DNA sequence: TGTGCCATCAGACCGGACAGGGGGCGGAATGAGCAGTTCTTC.